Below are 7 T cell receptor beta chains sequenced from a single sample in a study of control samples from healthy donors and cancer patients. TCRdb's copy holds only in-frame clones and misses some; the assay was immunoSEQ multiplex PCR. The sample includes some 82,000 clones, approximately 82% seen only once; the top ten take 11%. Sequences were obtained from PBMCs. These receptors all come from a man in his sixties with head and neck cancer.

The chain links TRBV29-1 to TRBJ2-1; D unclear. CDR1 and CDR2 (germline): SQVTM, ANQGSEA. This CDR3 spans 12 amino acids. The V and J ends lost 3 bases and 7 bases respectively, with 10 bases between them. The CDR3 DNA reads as TGCAGCGTTGATGCCCAGAGGAATGAGCAGTTCTTC. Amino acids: CSVDAQRNEQFF.

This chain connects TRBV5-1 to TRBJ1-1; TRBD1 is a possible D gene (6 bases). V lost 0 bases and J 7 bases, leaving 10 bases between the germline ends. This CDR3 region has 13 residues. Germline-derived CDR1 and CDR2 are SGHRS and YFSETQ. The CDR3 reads CASSLVDRVEAFF. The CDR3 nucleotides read TGCGCCAGCAGCTTGGTGGACAGAGTTGAAGCTTTCTTT.

The CDR3 protein is CASSLSGREAFF. For the CDR3, the DNA is TGTGCCAGCAGTTTAAGTGGCAGGGAAGCTTTCTTT. V and J are TRBV27 and TRBJ1-1; D not certain. V was trimmed by 2 bases and J by 8 bases, leaving 9 bases between them. Germline V lookup: CDR1 MNHEY, CDR2 SMNVEV (reference sequence). The CDR3 consists of 12 residues.

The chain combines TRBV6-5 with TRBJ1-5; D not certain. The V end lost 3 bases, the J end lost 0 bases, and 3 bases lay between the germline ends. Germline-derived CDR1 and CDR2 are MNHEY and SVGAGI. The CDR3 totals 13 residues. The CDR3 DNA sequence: TGTGCCAGCAGTTATAATAGCAATCAGCCCCAGCATTTT. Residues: CASSYNSNQPQHF.

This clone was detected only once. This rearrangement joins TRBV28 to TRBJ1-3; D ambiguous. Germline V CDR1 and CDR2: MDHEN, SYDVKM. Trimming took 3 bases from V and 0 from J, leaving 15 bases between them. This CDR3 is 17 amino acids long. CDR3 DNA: TGTGCCAGCAGTTTTAGCCAAGGACGCAGCTCTGGAAACACCATATATTTT. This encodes CASSFSQGRSSGNTIYF.

The CDR3 DNA reads TGTGCCAGCAGTGACCCGGTGGGCAGCAATCAGCCCCAGCATTTT. It specifies CASSDPVGSNQPQHF. The J gene is TRBJ1-5, the V gene TRBV6-1; D not certain. Germline assignment: CDR1 MNHNS and CDR2 SASEGT. Trimming removed 3 bases from V and 1 base from J, with 10 bases in between. The CDR3 totals 15 residues.

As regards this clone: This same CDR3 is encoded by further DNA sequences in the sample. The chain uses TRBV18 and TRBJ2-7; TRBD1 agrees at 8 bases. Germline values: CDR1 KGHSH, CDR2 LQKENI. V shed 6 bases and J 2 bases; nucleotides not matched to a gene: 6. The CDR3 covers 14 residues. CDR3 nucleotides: TGTGCCAGCTCCCCCGGACAGGGTACCTACGAGCAGTACTTC. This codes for CASSPGQGTYEQYF. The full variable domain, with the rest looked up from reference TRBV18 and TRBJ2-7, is NAGVMQNPRHLVRRRGQEARLRCSPMKGHSHVYWYRQLPEEGLKFMVYLQKENIIDESGMPKERFSAEFPKEGPSILRIQQVVRGDSAAYFCASSPGQGTYEQYFGPGTRLTVT.